The 14 T cell receptor beta chains listed next were all sequenced from one sample in a study of blood T cell repertoires in COVID-19 (dated by TCRdb to 2020 to 2022). Library prep was done by the immunoSEQ multiplex PCR assay. Sourced from immuneACCESS, this table was stored by TCRdb with only in-frame sequences that have V and J called. A share of the clones is absent; for the studies checked, an unresolved V gene accounts for under half, and the remainder has no known explanation. The sample table shows 60,000 to 85,000 clones, and roughly 73% are seen once. The leading ten clones occupy 5.5% to 7% of the sample. The source material was peripheral blood. The receptors here all came from a woman in her sixties with acute or convalescent COVID-19.

The V gene is TRBV27, the J gene TRBJ1-2, with 7 bases that match TRBD1. This CDR3 is built from 15 residues. V shed 6 bases and J 3 bases; nucleotides not matched to a gene: 10. In germline, CDR1 is MNHEY, CDR2 SMNVEV (reference sequence). The chain's CDR3 is CASRPRTGEYYGYTF. The CDR3 nucleotides are TGTGCCAGCAGACCCAGGACAGGCGAGTACTATGGCTACACCTTC.

This clone appeared a few times. The chain has TRBV3-1 (or the pseudogene TRBV3-2) and TRBJ2-1, with 12 bases identical to TRBD2. Germline V CDR1 and CDR2: LGHDT, YNNKEL (reference sequence). The CDR3 sequence is 15 residues long. Germline trimming cut 4 bases from V and 8 bases from J; bases unmatched to any gene: 6. For the CDR3, the DNA is TGTGCCAGCAGCCCTAGCGGGGGGGTTTATTATGAGCAGTTCTTC. Amino acid sequence: CASSPSGGVYYEQFF.

This clone was seen only a few times. The chain couples TRBV7-2 to TRBJ1-1; D is possibly TRBD1 (6 bases). Germline V lookup: CDR1 SGHTA, CDR2 FQGNSA. The CDR3 loop spans 13 amino acids. Trimming shortened V by 4 bases and J by 7 bases, and 13 bases separated the two germline ends. DNA for the CDR3: TGTGCCAGCAGCTCCCCAAACAGGGATGAAGCTTTCTTT. Translated, it gives CASSSPNRDEAFF.

The genes are TRBV5-1 and TRBJ2-7, with 9 bases fitting TRBD1. Germline V lookup: CDR1 SGHRS, CDR2 YFSETQ. J was trimmed by 2 bases and V by 4 bases; bases with no gene match: 7. This CDR3 has 15 residues. CDR3 DNA: TGCGCCAGCAGCGTAGTCCGGGACAGGGCCTACGAGCAGTACTTC. Its translation: CASSVVRDRAYEQYF.

V and J are TRBV30 and TRBJ2-3; D not resolved. Germline loops: CDR1 GTSNPN, CDR2 SVGIG (reference sequence). This CDR3 has 15 amino acids. The V end lost 0 bases, the J end lost 0 bases, and 10 bases lay between the germline ends. The CDR3 protein is CAWSVIGVSTDTQYF. CDR3 sequence (DNA): TGTGCCTGGAGTGTGATCGGAGTCAGCACAGATACGCAGTATTTT.

The CDR3 protein is CASSLAGLLGQFF. DNA for the CDR3: TGTGCCAGCAGCTTAGCCGGACTATTAGGGCAGTTCTTC. The chain carries TRBV7-9 and TRBJ2-1, with TRBD2 as a possible D gene (6 bases). Trimming shortened V by 0 bases and J by 12 bases, and 12 bases separated the two germline ends. This CDR3 has 13 amino acids. Germline V gene sequence: CDR1 SEHNR, CDR2 FQNEAQ (reference sequence).

The chain is built from TRBV5-8 and TRBJ2-7; D is possibly TRBD1 (5 bases). The CDR3 has 13 residues. Per germline, CDR1 SGHTS and CDR2 YDEGEE. Trimming pared 3 bases from V and 3 bases from J, leaving 10 bases between. Here the CDR3 reads CASSSGQGYEQYF. The CDR3 DNA reads TGTGCCAGCAGCTCCGGTCAGGGCTACGAGCAGTACTTC.

The V gene is TRBV4-1, the J gene TRBJ2-5; TRBD2 agrees at 8 bases. There are 14 residues in the CDR3. V shed 2 bases and J 5 bases; nucleotides not matched to a gene: 4. CDR1 and CDR2 (germline): MGHRA, YSYEKL. This chain's CDR3 is CASSQPGGAETQYF. The CDR3 DNA sequence: TGCGCCAGCAGCCAACCGGGGGGGGCGGAGACCCAGTACTTC.

This sequence joins TRBV11-2 and TRBJ1-4; 7 nucleotides line up with TRBD1. The V and J ends lost 1 base and 2 bases, in that order; junction bases with no gene match: 1. The germline CDR1 and CDR2 sequences are SGHAT and FQNNGV. The CDR3 contains 15 residues. DNA of the CDR3: TGTGCCAGCAGCTTAGGGGGACAGACTAATGAAAAACTGTTTTTT. Its protein is CASSLGGQTNEKLFF.

J is TRBJ2-5 and V is TRBV11-2; the D gene is possibly TRBD1 (5 bases). CDR1 and CDR2 from the germline V gene are SGHAT and FQNNGV. Between the trimmed V and J ends, which lost 5 bases and 3 bases, there was a span of 13 bases. The CDR3 consists of 14 residues. The CDR3 bases are TGTGCCAGCAGCAGCTCAGGGCGGAAAGAGACCCAGTACTTC. It specifies CASSSSGRKETQYF.

The chain carries TRBV5-4 and TRBJ1-1; 8 nucleotides line up with TRBD1. This CDR3 has 15 amino acids. The germline V gene has CDR1 SGHNT and CDR2 YYREEE (reference sequence). V shed 4 bases, J shed 1 base, and the junction held 6 bases outside the gene matches. In DNA form, the CDR3 reads TGTGCCAGCAGCCGACCCGGGACAGGGAACACTGAAGCTTTCTTT. This sequence encodes CASSRPGTGNTEAFF.

Only one count was recorded for this clone. The chain is built from TRBV6-5 and TRBJ2-7; a weak D match, TRBD2 (6 bases). This CDR3 has 14 amino acids. Germline V CDR1 and CDR2: MNHEY, SVGAGI. V lost 2 bases, J lost 2 bases, and 10 bases lay in between. CDR3 DNA sequence: TGTGCCAGCAGTTACGGGGGGAGAGCCTACGAGCAGTACTTC. Translating gives CASSYGGRAYEQYF.

This chain joins TRBV6-5 and TRBJ1-2; D perhaps matches TRBD1 (5 bases). Trimming stripped 4 bases from V and 5 bases from J, with 17 bases between. The V gene's germline CDR1 is MNHEY and CDR2 SVGAGI. CDR3 length equals 15 residues. CDR3: CASSFRPLPGYGYTF. Written as DNA, the CDR3 is TGTGCCAGCAGTTTCCGACCGCTTCCAGGGTATGGCTACACCTTC.

This clone was counted only a few times. J is TRBJ1-2 and V is TRBV6-5, with 10 bases identical to TRBD1. The germline V gene encodes CDR1 MNHEY and CDR2 SVGAGI. This CDR3 has 15 residues. Trimming removed 3 bases from V and 4 bases from J; junction bases left unmatched: 5. The CDR3 here is CASSYSGTGVYGYTF. The CDR3 bases are TGTGCCAGCAGTTATTCCGGGACAGGGGTCTATGGCTACACCTTC.